This T cell receptor (beta chain) is drawn from a study of molecular identifiers for immune sequencing clone quantification. CD8+CD4-CCR7+CD45RA+ sorting gave the naive CD8 T cells. CDR3 length: 15 residues. The V gene's germline CDR1 is MGHRA and CDR2 YSYEKL. TCRdb ran MiXCR on the PCR reads and lists one entry per CDR3 protein. The sample includes 350,000 or so distinct CDR3 sequences, roughly a fifth seen only once; the top ten take approximately 0.84%. This clonotype was seen once. A much larger clone differs from this one at a single base, so this may be a read error. The sequenced sample consisted of naive CD8+ T cells from blood, with Jurkat cell RNA spiked in. Indicated subset: FACS-sorted CD8+CD4-CCR7+CD45RA+ naive T cells. This sequence joins TRBV4-1 and TRBJ1-1, with 10 bases aligning to TRBD1. The receptor comes from a human donor in good health. Some libraries in this study had Jurkat cell RNA spiked in. The CDR3 DNA is TGCGCCAGCAGCCAAGGGGACAGGGGTGGGACTGAAGCTTCCTTT. Residues: CASSQGDRGGTEASF.